This T cell receptor (beta chain) was recorded in a study of naive and memory T cell subsets. Treatment: skin biopsy from PPD injection site in Mantoux-positive individual. A UMI-containing oligonucleotide was joined by 3' ligation to the TCR cDNA template. The CDR3 has 14 residues. Germline CDR1 reads SGHRS; CDR2 reads YFSETQ. V shed 0 bases and J shed 4 bases, with 10 bases lying between them. Study-wide findings and caveats: Both skin biopsy types reportedly yielded TCRs, tuberculin sites far more. The RNA method is potentially sensitive to activation and differentiation changes.

Ligated cDNA underwent four rounds of PCR with nested alpha and beta constant region primers and SP2. Alpha and beta constant region primers primed reverse transcription for blood and skin samples. In TCRdb, the UMI-ligation and nested PCR reads were re-called with MiXCR into one record per CDR3 protein. Counted here are 14,000 or so distinct CDR3 sequences, under 6.5% occurring once; the ten biggest clones make up 6.5% to 10%. Ten or more counts support this clonotype. Its specificity is not known. The sequence was obtained from an adult in good health. Sequencing used skin, obtained from a tuberculin skin test site. The rearrangement links TRBV5-1 to TRBJ1-1; unclear D gene. CDR3 sequence reads: CASSLGVSSTEAFF. The DNA of the CDR3 is TGCGCCAGCAGCTTGGGGGTTAGCAGCACTGAAGCTTTCTTT.